The 20 T cell receptor beta chains listed next were all sequenced from one sample in a study of T cells in Graves' hyperthyroidism and ophthalmopathy. RNA transcripts served as the template for amplifying TCR beta CDR3 regions. The TCR CDR3 first-round RT-PCR relied on the HTBI primer set. Each CDR3 protein gets one entry after TCRdb re-called the multiplex PCR reads with MiXCR. This table holds more than 500,000 distinct CDR3 sequences, about half found once. Sequencing was done on a sample of peripheral blood or thyroid tissue (not recorded which). The receptor source for this set is an adult woman with Graves' disease, either hyperthyroidism or ophthalmopathy (not recorded which).

The chain combines TRBV15 with TRBJ2-5; tentative D call: TRBD1 (5 bases). Trimming took off 4 bases at V and 3 bases at J, with 9 bases between the two ends. The CDR3 has 13 residues. CDR1 is LNHNV and CDR2 is YYDKDF in the germline V gene (reference sequence). CDR3 amino acids: CATSKSREETQYF. In DNA, the CDR3 is TGTGCCACCAGCAAGAGCAGGGAAGAGACCCAGTACTTC.

This clonotype was seen repeatedly, ten times or more. V is TRBV6-1 and J is TRBJ1-6; D gene unclear. From germline, CDR1 is MNHNS and CDR2 SASEGT. Deletions cut 4 bases from V and 7 bases from J, with 2 bases between. The CDR3 consists of 11 residues. CDR3 residues: CASSGNSPLHF. In nucleotides, the CDR3 is TGTGCCAGCAGTGGAAATTCACCCCTCCACTTT.

The V call is TRBV29-1, the J call TRBJ1-6, with a possible D match to TRBD1 (6 bases). The germline V gene has CDR1 SQVTM and CDR2 ANQGSEA. Trimming pared 7 bases from V and 8 bases from J, leaving 18 bases between. The CDR3 covers 14 residues. CDR3 amino acids: CSASSFHRDSPLHF. The DNA for the CDR3 is TGCAGCGCCAGCAGCTTCCACAGGGATTCACCCCTCCACTTT.

V usage is TRBV10-2 and J usage is TRBJ1-2, with 7 bases that match TRBD1. Germline loops: CDR1 WSHSY, CDR2 SAAADI. The V and J ends lost 4 bases and 8 bases, in that order; junction bases with no gene match: 13. This CDR3 is built from 15 residues. The CDR3 sequence: CASSVPLDRADGYTF. The CDR3 DNA reads TGCGCCAGCAGTGTCCCCCTAGACAGGGCTGACGGCTACACCTTC.

With respect to this clonotype: This could be a read error, since a much larger clone is one nucleotide away. The gene calls are TRBV30 and TRBJ2-5; D gene uncertain. CDR1 GTSNPN and CDR2 SVGIG come from the germline V gene (reference sequence). This CDR3 comprises 13 residues. The CDR3 loop is CAWSVVALEAQYF. The DNA for the CDR3 is TGTGCCTGGAGTGTAGTTGCGTTAGAGGCCCAGTACTTC.

This clonotype was observed many times. The chain recombines TRBV27 with TRBJ1-2; maybe TRBD1 (5 bases). The CDR3 covers 14 residues. Germline assignment: CDR1 MNHEY and CDR2 SMNVEV (reference sequence). Between the trimmed V and J ends, which lost 0 bases and 6 bases, there was a span of 11 bases. The CDR3 reads CASSLSAGSHGYTF. The DNA of the CDR3 is TGTGCCAGCAGTTTATCGGCAGGGAGTCATGGCTACACCTTC.

The table lists this clonotype with many counts. This sequence joins TRBV20-1 and TRBJ1-5, with 8 bases that match TRBD1. CDR3 length: 15 amino acids. J was trimmed by 4 bases and V by 5 bases; bases with no gene match: 10. Germline CDR1 is DFQATT and CDR2 is SNEGSKA (reference sequence). The DNA of the CDR3 is TGCAGTGCTGCCACCGGGACAGGAAATAATCAGCCCCAGCATTTT. Translation gives CSAATGTGNNQPQHF.

This chain joins TRBV7-2 and TRBJ1-2, with a weak D call TRBD1 (6 bases). This CDR3 has 13 amino acids. V was clipped by 2 bases and J by 6 bases, with 10 bases between them. CDR1 is SGHTA, CDR2 FQGNSA, per germline. DNA of the CDR3: TGTGCCAGCAGCTTAACAGGGAGGGATGGCTACACCTTC. Protein sequence: CASSLTGRDGYTF.

The rearrangement links TRBV7-2 to TRBJ2-7, with D possibly matching TRBD1 (6 bases). CDR1 is SGHTA and CDR2 is FQGNSA in the germline V gene. CDR3 length equals 13 residues. V was shortened by 6 bases and J by 3 bases, with 12 bases between the two germline ends. The DNA for the CDR3 is TGTGCCAGCAGAGTCGGCAGGGGCTACGAGCAGTACTTC. Encoded protein: CASRVGRGYEQYF.

This clonotype was recorded a few times. With a much larger clone just one base away, this may be a read error. V usage is TRBV3-1 and J usage is TRBJ1-1; D is unclear. The length of the CDR3 is 12 residues. V dropped 4 bases and J dropped 7 bases, with 10 bases sitting between them. In germline, CDR1 is LGHDT, CDR2 YNNKEL (reference sequence). For the CDR3, the DNA is TGTGCCAGCAGCCTCCGTAACCTTGAAGCTTTCTTT. Its translation is CASSLRNLEAFF.

This clonotype is a singleton in its sample. This could be a read error, since a much larger clone is one nucleotide away. J is TRBJ2-2 and V is TRBV14; D might be TRBD1 (6 bases). Germline V gene lookup returns CDR1 SGHDN and CDR2 FVKESK. This CDR3 spans 15 amino acids. The CDR3 is CASSQVGTYTWELFF. For the CDR3, the DNA is TGTGCCAGCAGCCAAGTCGGGACATACACCTGGGAGCTGTTTTTT. Based on the CDR3 plus reference TRBV14 and TRBJ2-2, the full variable domain is EAGVTQFPSHSVIEKGQTVTLRCDPISGHDNLYWYRRVMGKEIKFLLHFVKESKQDESGMPNNRFLAERTGGTYSTLKVQPAELEDSGVYFCASSQVGTYTWELFFGEGSRLTVL.

The chain joins TRBV10-3 to TRBJ2-2; D is perhaps TRBD1 (5 bases). The V gene lost 6 bases and the J gene lost 7 bases, with 9 bases spanning the gap. The germline CDR1 and CDR2 sequences are ENHRY and SYGVKD. This CDR3 region has 12 residues. This chain's CDR3 is CAISQGFGELFF. In nucleotides, the CDR3 is TGTGCCATCAGCCAGGGTTTCGGGGAGCTGTTTTTT.

Comments on this clonotype: This clone may be a read error of a much larger clone one base away. V and J are TRBV5-1 and TRBJ1-1; TRBD1 aligns across 7 bases. The CDR3 has 13 residues. Germline-derived CDR1 and CDR2 are SGHRS and YFSETQ. The CDR3 DNA is TGTGTCAGCAGCTTCGGACAGGACACTGAAGCTTTCTTT. Residues: CVSSFGQDTEAFF.

This clonotype showed up just a few times. The chain uses TRBV19 and TRBJ1-2; 8 nucleotides match TRBD1. The V and J ends lost 6 bases and 8 bases, in that order; junction bases with no gene match: 8. The CDR3 is 13 amino acids. Germline CDR1 is LNHDA and CDR2 is SQIVND (reference sequence). The CDR3 DNA follows: TGTGCCAGTAGGAGGGACAGGACGGAGGGCTACACCTTC. Its translation is CASRRDRTEGYTF.

J is TRBJ1-2 and V is TRBV9; possibly TRBD1 for D (6 bases). The germline V gene has CDR1 SGDLS and CDR2 YYNGEE. The CDR3 runs to 15 residues. Trimming left V 0 bases short and J 0 bases short, with 9 bases between. The CDR3 is CASSVVRGSNYGYTF. The CDR3 region has the DNA TGTGCCAGCAGCGTAGTCAGGGGTTCTAACTATGGCTACACCTTC.

This clonotype was counted at least ten times. The chain uses TRBV6-1 and TRBJ1-2; unclear D gene. V lost 5 bases and J 3 bases, leaving 10 bases between the germline ends. The length of the CDR3 is 13 residues. Germline-derived CDR1 and CDR2 are MNHNS and SASEGT. The CDR3 is CASSKELHYGYTF. The CDR3 DNA sequence: TGTGCCAGCAGTAAGGAGCTCCACTATGGCTACACCTTC.

This clonotype has ten or more counts. The gene calls are TRBV29-1 and TRBJ2-5; 10 bases match TRBD1. CDR1 is SQVTM and CDR2 is ANQGSEA in the germline V gene. J lost 5 bases, V lost 6 bases, and 9 bases had no gene match. This CDR3 has 14 residues. The CDR3 spells CSVWGGQGFETQYF. The DNA of the CDR3 is TGCAGCGTCTGGGGGGGACAGGGGTTTGAGACCCAGTACTTC. Using reference TRBV29-1 and TRBJ2-5 for the parts outside the CDR3, the full variable domain is SAVISQKPSRDICQRGTSLTIQCQVDSQVTMMFWYRQQPGQSLTLIATANQGSEATYESGFVIDKFPISRPNLTFSTLTVSNMSPEDSSIYLCSVWGGQGFETQYFGPGTRLLVL.

This clonotype was observed a single time. The chain joins TRBV10-3 to TRBJ2-5; D is perhaps TRBD1 or TRBD2 (5 bases each). Trimming took 10 bases from V and 1 from J, leaving 16 bases between them. Germline lookup yields CDR1 ENHRY and CDR2 SYGVKD. The CDR3 length is 14 residues. The chain's CDR3 is CASRGALIQETQYF. The DNA for the CDR3 is TGTGCCAGCAGAGGGGCCCTTATCCAAGAGACCCAGTACTTC.

The J gene is TRBJ2-5, the V gene TRBV20-1, with a weak D call TRBD1 (6 bases). Germline V CDR1 and CDR2: DFQATT, SNEGSKA (reference sequence). V lost 3 bases and J 2 bases, leaving 10 bases between the germline ends. The CDR3 runs 13 residues. CDR3: CSASRTVQETQYF. The CDR3 DNA sequence: TGCAGTGCTAGTCGGACAGTTCAAGAGACCCAGTACTTC.

The rearrangement links TRBV29-1 to TRBJ2-5; D uncertain. V lost 7 bases and J lost 2, with 8 bases in between. CDR1 is SQVTM, CDR2 ANQGSEA, per germline. The CDR3 runs to 11 residues. The chain's CDR3 is CSAKSQETQYF. DNA for the CDR3: TGCAGCGCAAAATCACAAGAGACCCAGTACTTC.